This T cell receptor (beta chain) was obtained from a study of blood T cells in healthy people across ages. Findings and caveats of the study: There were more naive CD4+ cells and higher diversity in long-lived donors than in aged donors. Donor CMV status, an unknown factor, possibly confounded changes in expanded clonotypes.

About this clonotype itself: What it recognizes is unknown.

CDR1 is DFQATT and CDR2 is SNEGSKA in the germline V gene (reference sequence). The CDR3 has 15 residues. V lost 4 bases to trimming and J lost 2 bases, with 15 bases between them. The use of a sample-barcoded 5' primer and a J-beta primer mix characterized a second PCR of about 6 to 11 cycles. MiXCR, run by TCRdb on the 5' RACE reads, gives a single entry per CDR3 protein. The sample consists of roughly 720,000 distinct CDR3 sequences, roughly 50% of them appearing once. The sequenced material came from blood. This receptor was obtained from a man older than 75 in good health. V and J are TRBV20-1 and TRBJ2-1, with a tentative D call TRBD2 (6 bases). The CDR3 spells CSAKPVIAAYNEQFF. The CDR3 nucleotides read TGCAGTGCTAAGCCGGTGATAGCGGCCTACAATGAGCAGTTCTTC.